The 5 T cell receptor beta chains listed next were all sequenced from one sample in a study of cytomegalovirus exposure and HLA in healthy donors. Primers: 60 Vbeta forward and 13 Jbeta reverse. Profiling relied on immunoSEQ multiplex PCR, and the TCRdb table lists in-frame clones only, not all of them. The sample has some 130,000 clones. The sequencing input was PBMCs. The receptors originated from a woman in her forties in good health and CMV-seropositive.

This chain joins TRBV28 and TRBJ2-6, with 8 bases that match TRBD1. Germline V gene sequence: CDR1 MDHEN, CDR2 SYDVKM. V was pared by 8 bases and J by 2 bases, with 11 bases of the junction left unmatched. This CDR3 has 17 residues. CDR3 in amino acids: CASQPPQGAPGANVLTF. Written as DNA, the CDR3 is TGTGCCAGCCAACCCCCCCAGGGGGCACCTGGGGCCAACGTCCTGACTTTC.

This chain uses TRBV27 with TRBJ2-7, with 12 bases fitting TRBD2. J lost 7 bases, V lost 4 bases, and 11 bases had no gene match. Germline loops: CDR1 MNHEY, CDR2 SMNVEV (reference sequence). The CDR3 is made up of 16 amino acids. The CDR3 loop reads CASSSPSGRAVGEQYF. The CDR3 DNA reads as TGTGCCAGCAGTTCCCCTAGCGGGAGGGCCGTGGGTGAGCAGTACTTC.

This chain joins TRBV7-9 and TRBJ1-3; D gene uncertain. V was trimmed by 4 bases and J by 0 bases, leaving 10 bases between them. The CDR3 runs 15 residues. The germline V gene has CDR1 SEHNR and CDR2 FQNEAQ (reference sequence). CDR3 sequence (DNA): TGTGCCAGCAGCTATAACCGGGGCTCTGGAAACACCATATATTTT. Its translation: CASSYNRGSGNTIYF.

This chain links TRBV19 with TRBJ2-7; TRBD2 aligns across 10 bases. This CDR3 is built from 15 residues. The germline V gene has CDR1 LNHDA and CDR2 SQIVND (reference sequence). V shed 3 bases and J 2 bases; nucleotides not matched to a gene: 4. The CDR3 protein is CASSIQGLAPYEQYF. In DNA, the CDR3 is TGTGCCAGTAGTATTCAGGGACTAGCGCCCTACGAGCAGTACTTC.

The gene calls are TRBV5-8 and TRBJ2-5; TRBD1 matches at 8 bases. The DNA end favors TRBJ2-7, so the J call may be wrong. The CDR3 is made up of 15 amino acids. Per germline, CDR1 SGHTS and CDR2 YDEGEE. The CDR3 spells CASSLGQGRAYEQYF. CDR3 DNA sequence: TGTGCCAGCAGCTTGGGACAGGGGAGAGCCTACGAGCAGTACTTC.